Given below is one T cell receptor beta chain in context. It was with a sample-barcoded 5' primer and a J-beta primer mix that a second PCR of about 7 to 12 cycles was run. Every cDNA was tagged by a template-switch adaptor with 12 random nucleotides. TCRdb ran MiXCR on the 5' RACE reads and lists one entry per CDR3 protein. Altogether about 730,000 distinct CDR3 sequences are present, roughly 41% being singletons, with the ten largest covering around 20%. This sample was taken from a study of blood T cells in healthy people across ages. V dropped 4 bases and J dropped 11; count of bases not matched to a gene: 12. The CDR3 covers 14 residues. The germline V gene has CDR1 GTSNPN and CDR2 SVGIG (reference sequence).

The source of this sequence is a woman aged 55 to 70 in good health. V and J are TRBV30 and TRBJ2-5; TRBD1 agrees at 11 bases. Sequences were obtained from blood. CDR3 residues: CAWNRDRGFNEQYF. The CDR3 nucleotides read TGTGCCTGGAATAGGGACAGGGGGTTTAATGAGCAGTACTTC.